This T cell receptor beta chain originates from a study of T-cell memory formation after mild COVID-19. Study-wide points: The study found balanced CD4/CD8 in clones contracting day 15 to 85 and a CD4+ lean in later expanders. Memory cells collected pre-infection included some clones that later responded, suggesting cross-reactive memory joined.

J lost 4 bases, V lost 4 bases, and 2 bases had no gene match. Germline values: CDR1 WNHNN, CDR2 SYGVQD (reference sequence). This CDR3 comprises 15 residues. This clonotype turned up a few times. Antigen unknown. TCRdb passed the 5' RACE reads through MiXCR, listing each CDR3 protein once. The data hold about 360,000 distinct CDR3 sequences, with approximately 15% observed a single time. Sequencing was carried out using PBMCs or a T cell subset sorted from them (not recorded which). The chain links TRBV10-1 to TRBJ2-3; 13 nucleotides agree with TRBD2. This TCR came from a man between 18 and 29 years old who had mild COVID-19 (a few samples of this study predate the infection). Cell type and time point are not known. The CDR3: CASSATSGGADTQYF. As DNA, the CDR3 is TGCGCCAGCAGTGCTACTAGCGGGGGGGCAGATACGCAGTATTTT.